Each of the 8 T cell receptor beta chains below was sequenced from the same sample in a study of T cells in Graves' hyperthyroidism and ophthalmopathy. TCR beta CDR3 region amplification was performed from RNA transcripts. Primed by the HTBI set, a first-round RT-PCR was run on the TCR CDR3. Each CDR3 protein gets one entry after TCRdb re-called the multiplex PCR reads with MiXCR. The data contain some 500,000 distinct CDR3 sequences, approximately 15% of them singletons. The specimen was blood. These receptor sequences come from a young woman with Graves' hyperthyroidism.

This clonotype came up many times. The J gene is TRBJ2-5, the V gene TRBV12-3 or TRBV12-4, with D possibly being TRBD1 or TRBD2 (6 bases each). V was pared by 6 bases and J by 5 bases, with 19 bases between. The CDR3 is 15 amino acids. The CDR3 nucleotides are TGTGCCAGCAGCCGCCACGGGGGCGGAAAGGAGACCCAGTACTTC. Protein product: CASSRHGGGKETQYF.

V is TRBV20-1 and J is TRBJ2-1; 7 positions match TRBD2. This CDR3 spans 15 amino acids. The V segment lost 3 bases and the J segment 0 bases; nucleotides outside the gene matches: 5. Germline V CDR1 and CDR2: DFQATT, SNEGSKA (reference sequence). The CDR3 loop is CSARWRESSYNEQFF. The DNA for the CDR3 is TGCAGTGCTAGGTGGCGGGAGAGCTCCTACAATGAGCAGTTCTTC.

Many counts were recorded for this clonotype. The J gene is TRBJ2-7, the V gene TRBV7-9; D unresolved. V gave up 4 bases and J gave up 3 bases, with 16 bases separating them. The germline V gene has CDR1 SEHNR and CDR2 FQNEAQ (reference sequence). The CDR3 runs to 15 residues. CDR3 coding DNA: TGTGCCAGCAGCTCCGCTGGAGTGGTTTTCTACGAGCAGTACTTC. It yields the protein CASSSAGVVFYEQYF.

The sample holds many counts of this clonotype. V and J are TRBV2 and TRBJ2-2, with TRBD1 identical over 7 bases. The CDR3 consists of 15 residues. Trimming took 6 bases from V and 5 from J; bases not matched to a gene: 9. CDR1 is SNHLY, CDR2 FYNNEI, per germline. The CDR3 region is CASRTPGGRTGELFF. The CDR3 nucleotides read TGTGCCAGCAGGACCCCAGGGGGACGGACCGGGGAGCTGTTTTTT.

This clonotype was detected only a few times. The genes are TRBV29-1 and TRBJ1-2; 7 bases match TRBD1. Germline CDR1 SQVTM, CDR2 ANQGSEA. The CDR3 spans 11 residues. J lost 11 bases, V lost 6 bases, and 9 bases had no gene match. The CDR3 spells CSVPEGAVYTF. The DNA for the CDR3 is TGCAGCGTACCCGAGGGGGCGGTTTACACCTTC.

There are many counts of this clonotype. V and J are TRBV5-1 and TRBJ1-1; 8 bases align to TRBD1. Germline CDR1 reads SGHRS; CDR2 reads YFSETQ. The CDR3 spans 14 residues. The ends lost 1 base at V and 4 bases at J; junction bases unmatched: 3. CDR3 nucleotide sequence: TGCGCCAGCAGCTTGAAGGACAGGGTCACTGAAGCTTTCTTT. It is translated as CASSLKDRVTEAFF.

The rearrangement uses TRBV6-2 or TRBV6-3 and TRBJ2-2; D is possibly TRBD1 (5 bases). Germline CDR1 is MNHEY and CDR2 is SVGEGT. This CDR3 is 15 amino acids long. Trimming removed 0 bases at V and 4 bases at J, with 9 bases between. In nucleotides, the CDR3 is TGTGCCAGCAGTTACTCGCCCAGGGCCACCGGGGAGCTGTTTTTT. Translation gives CASSYSPRATGELFF.

This clonotype was seen a few times. The J gene is TRBJ2-1, the V gene TRBV20-1; the match to TRBD2 covers 9 bases. With V trimmed by 5 bases and J by 4 bases, 12 bases remained unmatched. Germline lookup yields CDR1 DFQATT and CDR2 SNEGSKA (reference sequence). The CDR3 sequence is 16 residues long. The CDR3 loop reads CSAGSPRLAGYNEQFF. CDR3 nucleotide sequence: TGCAGTGCTGGATCCCCTCGGCTAGCGGGATACAATGAGCAGTTCTTC.